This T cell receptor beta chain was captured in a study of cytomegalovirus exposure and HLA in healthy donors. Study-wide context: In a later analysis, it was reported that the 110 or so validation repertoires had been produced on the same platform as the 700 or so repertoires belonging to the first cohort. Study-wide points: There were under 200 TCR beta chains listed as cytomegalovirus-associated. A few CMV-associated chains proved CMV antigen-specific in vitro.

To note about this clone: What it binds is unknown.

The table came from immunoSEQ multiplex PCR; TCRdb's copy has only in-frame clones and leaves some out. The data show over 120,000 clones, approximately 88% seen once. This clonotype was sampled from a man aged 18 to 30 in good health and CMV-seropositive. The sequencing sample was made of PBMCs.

CDR3 DNA: TGTGCCAGCTGCCGACTAGCGGGAGTAAGTGAGCAGTACTTC. It yields the protein CASCRLAGVSEQYF. The chain recombines TRBV6-1 with TRBJ2-7, with 12 positions matching TRBD2. The CDR3 has 14 residues. V lost 8 bases, J lost 7 bases, and 9 bases stayed unmatched. Looked up from germline, CDR1 is MNHNS and CDR2 is SASEGT.